Following are 27 T cell receptor beta chains from one sample sequenced in a study of blood T cell repertoires in COVID-19. Method: immunoSEQ multiplex PCR; TCRdb's copy keeps in-frame clones and lacks some. The repertoire holds approximately 260,000 clones, with around 86% as singletons. The specimen sequenced was PBMCs or T cells enriched from blood (not recorded which). The receptors were gathered from a woman aged 40-49 years with acute COVID-19.

The V and J genes are TRBV7-8 and TRBJ2-3, with 14 bases aligning to TRBD2. J was trimmed by 4 bases and V by 0 bases; bases with no gene match: 0. Germline V gene lookup returns CDR1 SGHVS and CDR2 FQNEAQ. CDR3 length equals 16 residues. This CDR3 is CASSLAGLAGADTQYF. Written as DNA, the CDR3 is TGTGCCAGCAGCTTAGCGGGACTAGCGGGAGCAGATACGCAGTATTTT. Complete variable domain (other parts from reference TRBV7-8 and TRBJ2-3): GAGVSQSPRYKVAKRGQDVALRCDPISGHVSLFWYQQALGQGPEFLTYFQNEAQLDKSGLPSDRFFAERPEGSVSTLKIQRTQQEDSAVYLCASSLAGLAGADTQYFGPGTRLTVL.

This clone was counted a single time. V and J are TRBV27 and TRBJ2-7; 16 bases match TRBD2. The CDR3 length is 19 residues. The trim removed 5 bases at V and 2 bases at J, leaving 12 bases unmatched. The V gene's germline CDR1 is MNHEY and CDR2 SMNVEV (reference sequence). CDR3 coding DNA: TGTGCCAGCAGTCCAAGAGTGGGACTAGCGGGAGGGTTTACCTACGAGCAGTACTTC. Translation: CASSPRVGLAGGFTYEQYF.

The chain has TRBV5-4 and TRBJ1-4; 9 positions agree with TRBD1. Trimming removed 1 base from V and 2 bases from J; junction bases left unmatched: 6. Per the germline V gene, CDR1 is SGHNT and CDR2 is YYREEE (reference sequence). The length of the CDR3 is 17 residues. The CDR3 here is CASSLTQGAGTNEKLFF. For the CDR3, the DNA is TGTGCCAGCAGCTTGACACAGGGGGCAGGGACTAATGAAAAACTGTTTTTT.

DNA of the CDR3: TGTGCCAGTAGTATAGCCCCTGACAGCACCGGGGAGCTGTTTTTT. It codes for CASSIAPDSTGELFF. This chain connects TRBV19 to TRBJ2-2; possible D gene TRBD1, 5 bases. The V end was cut by 1 base, the J end by 4 bases, with 10 bases between. The CDR3 consists of 15 residues. Germline assignment: CDR1 LNHDA and CDR2 SQIVND (reference sequence).

This chain joins TRBV10-1 and TRBJ1-2, with TRBD1 as a possible D gene (5 bases). Deletions cut 8 bases from V and 2 bases from J, with 21 bases between. In germline, CDR1 is WNHNN, CDR2 SYGVQD (reference sequence). The length of the CDR3 is 16 residues. The CDR3 region is CASYSKGWRKNYGYTF. CDR3 coding DNA: TGCGCCAGCTACAGTAAGGGGTGGCGGAAGAACTATGGCTACACCTTC.

The rearrangement uses TRBV10-1 and TRBJ1-1, with D unclear. The CDR3 is 14 amino acids. With 3 bases removed from V and 1 base from J, the gap between germline ends came to 9 bases. CDR1 is WNHNN and CDR2 is SYGVQD in the germline V gene (reference sequence). In DNA form, the CDR3 reads TGCGCCAGCAGTGACCCTACAGCGAACACTGAAGCTTTCTTT. Its translation: CASSDPTANTEAFF.

J is TRBJ1-1 and V is TRBV5-1; D gene ambiguous. Looked up from germline, CDR1 is SGHRS and CDR2 is YFSETQ. Trimming took off 0 bases at V and 7 bases at J, with 10 bases between the two ends. The CDR3 runs to 13 residues. The CDR3 nucleotides are TGCGCCAGCAGCTTGGAAGGAGGACTTGAAGCTTTCTTT. Residues: CASSLEGGLEAFF.

The sample holds a few counts of this clone. The chain links TRBV11-2 to TRBJ1-1; no clear D. This CDR3 is built from 12 residues. V lost 2 bases, J lost 5 bases, and 6 bases lay in between. The germline V gene encodes CDR1 SGHAT and CDR2 FQNNGV. The CDR3 region is CASSLRGTEAFF. CDR3 DNA: TGTGCCAGCAGCTTAAGAGGGACTGAAGCTTTCTTT.

As concerns this clone: The same CDR3 arises from other DNA sequences in this sample as well. The rearrangement links TRBV19 to TRBJ1-1; D is possibly TRBD1 (5 bases). The CDR3 covers 12 residues. Germline CDR1 is LNHDA and CDR2 is SQIVND (reference sequence). Trimming removed 3 bases at V and 5 bases at J, with 7 bases between. CDR3 sequence (DNA): TGTGCCAGTAGTATGGGGGGGACTGAAGCTTTCTTT. Its translation is CASSMGGTEAFF.

The chain uses TRBV28 and TRBJ1-1, with a tentative D call TRBD1 (5 bases). V lost 9 bases to trimming and J lost 1 base, with 9 bases between them. CDR3 length: 12 residues. Germline lookup yields CDR1 MDHEN and CDR2 SYDVKM. In nucleotides, the CDR3 is TGTGCCAGTACCGGGGGGAACACTGAAGCTTTCTTT. This translates into CASTGGNTEAFF.

V is TRBV4-1 and J is TRBJ2-7; 8 bases are a match to TRBD2. Germline assignment: CDR1 MGHRA and CDR2 YSYEKL. Germline trimming cut 1 base from V and 0 bases from J; bases unmatched to any gene: 5. There are 16 residues in the CDR3. The CDR3 DNA sequence: TGCGCCAGCAGCCAAGTTTGGAGCGGGAGCTCCTACGAGCAGTACTTC. Its protein product is CASSQVWSGSSYEQYF.

The rearrangement joins TRBV6-5 to TRBJ2-5; 9 bases agree with TRBD2. The CDR3 totals 14 residues. CDR1 is MNHEY and CDR2 is SVGAGI in the germline V gene. J was trimmed by 4 bases and V by 4 bases; bases with no gene match: 4. CDR3 sequence reads: CASSSLAGRETQYF. DNA of the CDR3: TGTGCCAGCAGTTCACTAGCGGGTCGAGAGACCCAGTACTTC.

The chain recombines TRBV2 with TRBJ1-4, with 8 bases matching TRBD1. Trimming at V came to 4 bases and at J to 6 bases, leaving 7 bases not matched to a gene. The CDR3 totals 15 residues. Germline CDR1 is SNHLY and CDR2 is FYNNEI. The CDR3 DNA reads as TGTGCCAGCAGTGGTCAGGACAGGGTTCATGAAAAACTGTTTTTT. Protein sequence: CASSGQDRVHEKLFF.

The chain joins TRBV14 to TRBJ2-1, with D unclear. V was clipped by 4 bases and J by 3 bases, with 4 bases between them. In germline, CDR1 is SGHDN, CDR2 FVKESK. The CDR3 totals 12 residues. CDR3 region: CASSPGYNEQFF. DNA for the CDR3: TGTGCCAGCAGCCCAGGCTACAATGAGCAGTTCTTC.

This clone showed up just once. V and J are TRBV12-5 and TRBJ1-3; D unclear. Germline V lookup: CDR1 LGHNT, CDR2 FRNRAP. V lost 5 bases and J 8 bases, leaving 7 bases between the germline ends. The CDR3 is 11 residues long. The CDR3 nucleotides read TGTGCTAGTGGTCAGGTGGACACCATATATTTT. It translates to CASGQVDTIYF.

The chain recombines TRBV4-1 with TRBJ2-5; D may be TRBD2 (6 bases). Trimming shortened V by 3 bases and J by 2 bases, and 19 bases separated the two germline ends. The V gene's germline CDR1 is MGHRA and CDR2 YSYEKL. CDR3 size: 17 residues. The CDR3 DNA reads TGCGCCAGCAGCCATCCCTTAGCGGCACCGACTCAAGAGACCCAGTACTTC. Amino acid sequence: CASSHPLAAPTQETQYF.

The chain is built from TRBV7-9 and TRBJ2-7; 13 bases match TRBD2. This CDR3 spans 17 amino acids. J gave up 4 bases and V 4 bases, and 10 bases lay outside the gene matches. Germline V CDR1 and CDR2: SEHNR, FQNEAQ (reference sequence). The CDR3 here is CASSSPRTSGSLYEQYF. The CDR3 DNA is TGTGCCAGCAGCTCCCCCCGGACTAGCGGGAGCCTGTACGAGCAGTACTTC.

The J gene is TRBJ2-3, the V gene TRBV4-2; possible D gene TRBD2, 5 bases. The germline CDR1 and CDR2 sequences are LGHNA and YNFKEQ. V gave up 5 bases and J gave up 0 bases, with 9 bases separating them. The CDR3 is made up of 14 amino acids. The CDR3: CASSSGGSTDTQYF. The CDR3 nucleotides are TGTGCCAGCAGCTCAGGAGGTAGCACAGATACGCAGTATTTT.

The rearrangement uses TRBV11-3 and TRBJ1-3; D possibly corresponds to TRBD1 (5 bases). The CDR3 covers 14 residues. Germline-derived CDR1 and CDR2 are SGHNT and YENEEA. V was pared by 1 base and J by 2 bases, with 6 bases between. The CDR3 reads CASSLARAGNTIYF. CDR3 sequence (DNA): TGTGCCAGCAGCTTAGCCAGGGCTGGAAACACCATATATTTT.

This chain connects TRBV5-1 to TRBJ1-1; 10 bases map to TRBD1. Germline values: CDR1 SGHRS, CDR2 YFSETQ. The CDR3 sequence is 17 residues long. V was clipped by 3 bases and J by 0 bases; unmatched bases: 8. CDR3 residues: CASSYGQGVGMNTEAFF. The CDR3 DNA sequence: TGCGCCAGCAGCTACGGACAGGGGGTAGGGATGAACACTGAAGCTTTCTTT.

This clone has just one count. The V and J genes are TRBV5-1 and TRBJ2-2, with D tentatively TRBD2 (5 bases). V lost 4 bases, J lost 4 bases, and 14 bases lay in between. Germline V lookup: CDR1 SGHRS, CDR2 YFSETQ. This CDR3 has 15 amino acids. The CDR3 DNA reads as TGCGCCAGCAGCGGGTCGGTAGCGAGCACCGGGGAGCTGTTTTTT. Translating gives CASSGSVASTGELFF. Full variable domain (rest looked up from reference TRBV5-1 and TRBJ2-2): KAGVTQTPRYLIKTRGQQVTLSCSPISGHRSVSWYQQTPGQGLQFLFEYFSETQRNKGNFPGRFSGRQFSNSRSEMNVSTLELGDSALYLCASSGSVASTGELFFGEGSRLTVL.

This chain uses TRBV2 with TRBJ2-5, with TRBD2 identical over 7 bases. CDR3 size: 15 residues. Germline trimming cut 5 bases from V and 1 base from J; bases unmatched to any gene: 7. Germline V gene lookup returns CDR1 SNHLY and CDR2 FYNNEI. Written as DNA, the CDR3 is TGTGCCAGCAGTAGGGCTAGCGGACGCCAAGAGACCCAGTACTTC. As protein: CASSRASGRQETQYF.

J is TRBJ1-1 and V is TRBV7-9; the D gene is possibly TRBD1 (6 bases). Trimming took off 0 bases at V and 8 bases at J, with 13 bases between the two ends. This CDR3 is built from 14 residues. Germline lookup yields CDR1 SEHNR and CDR2 FQNEAQ (reference sequence). Here the CDR3 reads CASSLARGRGEAFF. CDR3 DNA: TGTGCCAGCAGCTTAGCGCGGGGGCGCGGGGAAGCTTTCTTT.

The J gene is TRBJ2-1, the V gene TRBV9, with a weak D call TRBD1 (7 bases). Looked up from germline, CDR1 is SGDLS and CDR2 is YYNGEE. This CDR3 has 14 amino acids. Trimming removed 4 bases from V and 3 bases from J, with 11 bases in between. CDR3 nucleotide sequence: TGTGCCAGCAGCACGGGGGACAGCTACAATGAGCAGTTCTTC. Translating gives CASSTGDSYNEQFF.

A remark on this clone: Other nucleotide sequences in the sample specify the same CDR3. This sequence joins TRBV5-1 and TRBJ1-1; D remains unclear. V gave up 0 bases and J gave up 1 base, with 4 bases separating them. Germline values: CDR1 SGHRS, CDR2 YFSETQ. This CDR3 is 13 amino acids long. The CDR3 region is CASSLAGNTEAFF. CDR3 DNA: TGCGCCAGCAGCTTGGCAGGGAACACTGAAGCTTTCTTT.

The V call is TRBV5-6, the J call TRBJ2-3; D perhaps matches TRBD1 (6 bases). CDR1 is SGHDT and CDR2 is YYEEEE in the germline V gene. Trimming removed 3 bases at V and 10 bases at J, with 9 bases between. The CDR3 contains 11 residues. CDR3 protein: CASSYEGAQYF. CDR3 nucleotide sequence: TGTGCCAGCAGCTATGAGGGGGCGCAGTATTTT.

The rearrangement uses TRBV19 and TRBJ2-7; 8 bases fit TRBD1. After removal of 5 bases from V and 3 bases from J, the junction contained 6 bases not matched to a gene. Germline CDR1 and CDR2: LNHDA and SQIVND (reference sequence). The CDR3 loop spans 14 amino acids. CDR3 loop: CASSPPGQVYEQYF. CDR3 coding DNA: TGTGCCAGTAGTCCACCGGGACAGGTCTACGAGCAGTACTTC.